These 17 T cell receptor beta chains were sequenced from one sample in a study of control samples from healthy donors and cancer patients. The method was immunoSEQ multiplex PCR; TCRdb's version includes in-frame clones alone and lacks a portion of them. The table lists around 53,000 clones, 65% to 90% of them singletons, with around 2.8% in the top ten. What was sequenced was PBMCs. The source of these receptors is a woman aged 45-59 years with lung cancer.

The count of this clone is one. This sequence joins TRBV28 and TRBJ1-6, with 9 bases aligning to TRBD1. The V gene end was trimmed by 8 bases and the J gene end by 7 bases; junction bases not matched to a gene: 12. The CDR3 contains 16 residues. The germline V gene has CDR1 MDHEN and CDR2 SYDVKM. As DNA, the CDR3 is TGTGCCAGCTCCGTAGCCGGGGACAGGGAAAATTCACCCCTCCACTTT. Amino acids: CASSVAGDRENSPLHF.

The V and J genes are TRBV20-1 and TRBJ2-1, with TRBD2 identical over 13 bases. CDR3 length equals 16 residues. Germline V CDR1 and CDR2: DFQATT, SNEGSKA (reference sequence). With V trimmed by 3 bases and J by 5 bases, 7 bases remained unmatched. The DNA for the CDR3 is TGCAGTGCTAGTGACCCAGGGACTAGCGGGGACAATGAGCAGTTCTTC. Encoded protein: CSASDPGTSGDNEQFF.

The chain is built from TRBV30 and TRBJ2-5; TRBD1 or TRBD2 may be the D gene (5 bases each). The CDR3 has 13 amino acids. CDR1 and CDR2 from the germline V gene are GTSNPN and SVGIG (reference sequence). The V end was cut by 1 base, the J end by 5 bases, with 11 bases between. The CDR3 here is CAWSAGLSETQYF. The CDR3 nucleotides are TGTGCCTGGAGTGCGGGGCTCAGTGAGACCCAGTACTTC.

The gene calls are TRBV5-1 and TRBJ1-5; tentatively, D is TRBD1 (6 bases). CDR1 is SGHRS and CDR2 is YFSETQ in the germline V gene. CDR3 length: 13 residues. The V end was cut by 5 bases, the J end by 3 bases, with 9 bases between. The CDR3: CASRGGDNQPQHF. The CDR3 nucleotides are TGCGCCAGCAGAGGGGGGGACAATCAGCCCCAGCATTTT.

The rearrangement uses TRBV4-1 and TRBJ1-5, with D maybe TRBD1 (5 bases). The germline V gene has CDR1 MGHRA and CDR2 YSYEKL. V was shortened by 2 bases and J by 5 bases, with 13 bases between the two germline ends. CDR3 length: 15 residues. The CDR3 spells CASSQIGQGHQPQHF. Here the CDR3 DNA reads TGCGCCAGCAGCCAAATTGGGCAGGGACATCAGCCCCAGCATTTT.

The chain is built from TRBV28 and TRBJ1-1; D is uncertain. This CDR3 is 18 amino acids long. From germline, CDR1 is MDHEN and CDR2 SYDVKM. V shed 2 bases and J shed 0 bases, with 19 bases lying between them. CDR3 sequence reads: CASSLNTPGPTLNTEAFF. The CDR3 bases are TGTGCCAGCAGTTTAAATACGCCGGGTCCTACTTTGAACACTGAAGCTTTCTTT.

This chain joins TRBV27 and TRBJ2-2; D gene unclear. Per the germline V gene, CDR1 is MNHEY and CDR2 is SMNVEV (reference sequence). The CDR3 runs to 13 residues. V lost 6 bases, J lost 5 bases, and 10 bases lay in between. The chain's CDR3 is CASRADITGELFF. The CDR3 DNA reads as TGTGCCAGCAGGGCAGACATAACCGGGGAGCTGTTTTTT.

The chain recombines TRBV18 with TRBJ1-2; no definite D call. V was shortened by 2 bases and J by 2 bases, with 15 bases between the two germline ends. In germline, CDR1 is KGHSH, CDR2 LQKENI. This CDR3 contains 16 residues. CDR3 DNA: TGTGCCAGCTCACCAGCGACGGCTCCACCGAACTATGGCTACACCTTC. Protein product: CASSPATAPPNYGYTF.

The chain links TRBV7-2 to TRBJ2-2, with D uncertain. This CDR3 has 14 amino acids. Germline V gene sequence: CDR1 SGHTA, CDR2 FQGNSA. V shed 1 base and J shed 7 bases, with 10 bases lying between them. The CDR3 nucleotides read TGTGCCAGCAGCTTAGGGCTGGACGGCGGGGAGCTGTTTTTT. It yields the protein CASSLGLDGGELFF.

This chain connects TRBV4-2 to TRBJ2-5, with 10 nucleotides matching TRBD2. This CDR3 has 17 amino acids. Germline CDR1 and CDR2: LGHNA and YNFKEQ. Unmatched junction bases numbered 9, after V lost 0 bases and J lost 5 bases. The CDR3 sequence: CASSQDHSGGPSETQYF. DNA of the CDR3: TGTGCCAGCAGCCAAGACCATAGCGGGGGGCCATCGGAGACCCAGTACTTC.

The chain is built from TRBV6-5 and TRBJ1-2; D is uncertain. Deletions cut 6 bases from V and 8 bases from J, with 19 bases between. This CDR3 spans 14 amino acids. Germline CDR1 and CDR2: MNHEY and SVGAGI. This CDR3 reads CASRTKGSLRGYTF. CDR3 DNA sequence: TGTGCCAGCAGGACGAAAGGGTCCCTTCGGGGCTACACCTTC.

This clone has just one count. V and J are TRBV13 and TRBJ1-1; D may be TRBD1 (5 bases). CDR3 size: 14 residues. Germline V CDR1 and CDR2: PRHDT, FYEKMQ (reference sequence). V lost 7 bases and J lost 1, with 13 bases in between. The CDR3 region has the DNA TGTGCCAGCACTTCGGGACTACAGAACACTGAAGCTTTCTTT. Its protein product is CASTSGLQNTEAFF.

CDR3 sequence: CASRGEDTEAFF. The CDR3 nucleotides read TGTGCCAGCAGAGGGGAGGACACTGAAGCTTTCTTT. This chain joins TRBV12-3 or TRBV12-4 and TRBJ1-1; weak D call: TRBD1 (5 bases). V was pared by 6 bases and J by 3 bases, with 8 bases between. The CDR3 contains 12 residues.

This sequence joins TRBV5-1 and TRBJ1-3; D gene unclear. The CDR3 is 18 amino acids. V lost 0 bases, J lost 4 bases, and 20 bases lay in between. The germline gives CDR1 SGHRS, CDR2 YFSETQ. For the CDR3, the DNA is TGCGCCAGCAGCTTGGACAGATTCCCCTCTCTGGAAGGAAACACCATATATTTT. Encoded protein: CASSLDRFPSLEGNTIYF.

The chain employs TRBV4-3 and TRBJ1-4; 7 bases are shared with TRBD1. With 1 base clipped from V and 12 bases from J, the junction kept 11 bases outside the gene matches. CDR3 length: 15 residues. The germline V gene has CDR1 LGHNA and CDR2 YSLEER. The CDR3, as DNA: TGCGCCAGCAGCCAAGGACAGGGAAGGGAGGCACAACTGTTTTTT. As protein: CASSQGQGREAQLFF.

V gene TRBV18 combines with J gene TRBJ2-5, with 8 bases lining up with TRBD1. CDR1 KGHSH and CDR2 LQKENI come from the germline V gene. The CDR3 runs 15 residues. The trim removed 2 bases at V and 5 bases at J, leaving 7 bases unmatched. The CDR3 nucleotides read TGTGCCAGCTCACCAGCTAACTACAGGGGGGAGACCCAGTACTTC. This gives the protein CASSPANYRGETQYF.

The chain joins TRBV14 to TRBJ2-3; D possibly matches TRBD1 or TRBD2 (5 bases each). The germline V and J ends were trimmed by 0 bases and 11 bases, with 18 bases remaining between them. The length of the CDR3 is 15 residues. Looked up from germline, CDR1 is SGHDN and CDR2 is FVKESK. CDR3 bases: TGTGCCAGCAGCCAAGACCTGACGGGACCATCGGGGCAGTATTTT. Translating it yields CASSQDLTGPSGQYF.